Listed below are T cell receptor beta chains from one sample, sequenced in a study of cytotoxic CD8 clonotypes in ibrutinib-treated CLL. Clones were sequenced by immunoSEQ multiplex PCR, and TCRdb holds only the in-frame ones, with some missing. The sample consists of 250,000 or so clones, less than 75% of them appearing once. The material sequenced was PBMCs, taken after 24 months of ibrutinib treatment. The origin of the receptors is a human donor with chronic lymphocytic leukemia. The CDR3 runs from the conserved cysteine through the conserved F or W. D genes are given only for firm matches. Clone sizes are given selectively: once, few, many, or a class where the clone is expanded.

few | TRBJ1-1 | . | TRBV19 | CASSIVRTGRGTEAFF | TGTGCCAGTAGTATTGTCCGTACAGGGCGGGGCACTGAAGCTTTCTTT
. | TRBJ1-2 | . | TRBV2 | CARASDGGPIGYTF | TGTGCCAGGGCGTCCGATGGGGGTCCAATCGGCTACACCTTC
. | TRBJ2-1 | . | TRBV30 | CAWSVSIRNEQFF | TGTGCCTGGAGTGTAAGTATTCGGAATGAGCAGTTCTTC
. | TRBJ2-3 | . | TRBV19 | CASSILAFSTDTQYF | TGTGCCAGTAGTATACTAGCGTTTAGCACAGATACGCAGTATTTT
once | TRBJ2-5 | TRBD1 | TRBV27 | CASSLWGTGYQETQYF | TGTGCCAGCAGTTTATGGGGGACAGGCTACCAAGAGACCCAGTACTTC
few | TRBJ2-1 | . | TRBV4-1 | CASSHNEQFF | TGCGCCAGCAGCCACAATGAGCAGTTCTTC
. | TRBJ2-7 | . | TRBV5-1 | CASIDGRGEQYF | TGCGCCAGCATTGACGGGAGAGGGGAGCAGTACTTC
. | TRBJ1-3 | . | TRBV9 | CASSAWSFEYNTIYF | TGTGCCAGCAGCGCCTGGAGTTTTGAGTATAACACCATATATTTT
. | TRBJ2-3 | . | TRBV7-2 | CASSPSGRDTDTQYF | TGTGCCAGCAGCCCCTCTGGTAGGGACACAGATACGCAGTATTTT
. | TRBJ1-5 | . | TRBV19 | CASTVGASNQPQHF | TGTGCCAGCACCGTGGGCGCCAGCAATCAGCCCCAGCATTTT
few | TRBJ1-2 | . | TRBV6-6 | CASNSLPGPPHGYTF | TGTGCCAGCAACTCCCTACCGGGACCGCCCCATGGCTACACCTTC
. | TRBJ2-3 | . | TRBV10-3 | CATQTVSSTDTQYF | TGTGCCACACAGACAGTATCTAGCACAGATACGCAGTATTTT
. | TRBJ1-2 | TRBD1 | TRBV4-1 | CASSQDSGDSRYGYTF | TGCGCCAGCAGCCAAGATTCGGGGGACAGCCGCTATGGCTACACCTTC
few | TRBJ2-1 | TRBD1 | TRBV27 | CASSLSGTGGYEQFF | TGTGCCAGCAGTTTATCCGGGACAGGGGGCTATGAGCAGTTCTTC
few | TRBJ2-6 | . | TRBV5-5 | CASSQGHGGVGANVLTF | TGTGCCAGCAGCCAAGGACACGGTGGGGTTGGGGCCAACGTCCTGACTTTC
. | TRBJ2-7 | TRBD1 | TRBV6-5 | CASRTGDRVGGEQYF | TGTGCCAGCAGGACCGGGGACAGGGTTGGAGGCGAGCAGTACTTC
many | TRBJ1-2 | TRBD1 | TRBV10-3 | CAIKGQGRYGYTF | TGTGCCATCAAGGGACAGGGAAGGTATGGCTACACCTTC
. | TRBJ2-5 | TRBD2 | TRBV9 | CASSVDSSGRSGQYF | TGTGCCAGCAGCGTAGATAGTAGCGGGAGGTCAGGCCAGTACTTC
. | TRBJ1-3 | . | TRBV6-1 | CAGAGTGGNTIYF | TGTGCCGGGGCGGGGACGGGCGGAAACACCATATATTTT
. | TRBJ2-3 | . | TRBV7-3 | CASSPGVTTDTQYF | TGTGCCAGCAGCCCAGGGGTGACCACAGATACGCAGTATTTT
. | TRBJ1-2 | . | TRBV4-3 | CASSPDGDYGYTF | TGCGCCAGCAGCCCCGACGGTGACTATGGCTACACCTTC
. | TRBJ1-5 | TRBD1 | TRBV30 | CAWGDRGQPQHF | TGTGCCTGGGGGGACAGGGGTCAGCCCCAGCATTTT
. | TRBJ2-5 | . | TRBV18 | CASSQWEAIQETQYF | TGTGCCAGCTCACAGTGGGAGGCTATCCAAGAGACCCAGTACTTC
. | TRBJ2-7 | . | TRBV19 | CASSQAAFTSEQYF | TGTGCCAGTAGTCAGGCGGCGTTTACCTCCGAGCAGTACTTC
. | TRBJ2-7 | . | TRBV25-1 | CASSDASSGGVGEQYF | TGTGCCAGCAGTGATGCTTCTTCGGGGGGCGTTGGCGAGCAGTACTTC
few | TRBJ2-7 | . | TRBV30 | CAWSVVAGVPGEQYF | TGTGCCTGGAGTGTAGTGGCCGGAGTACCTGGGGAGCAGTACTTC
. | TRBJ1-2 | . | TRBV28 | CASRQQGGGYGYTF | TGTGCCAGCAGGCAACAGGGAGGCGGCTATGGCTACACCTTC
. | TRBJ2-7 | TRBD2 | TRBV27 | CASTLLAGGPSYEQYF | TGTGCCAGCACTTTATTAGCGGGAGGGCCCTCCTACGAGCAGTACTTC
. | TRBJ2-3 | . | TRBV7-9 | CASSLSGNTQYF | TGTGCCAGCAGCCTCAGTGGTAATACGCAGTATTTT
. | TRBJ2-3 | TRBD1 | TRBV9 | CASSVEQGAWSADTQYF | TGTGCCAGCAGCGTAGAACAGGGGGCCTGGTCAGCAGATACGCAGTATTTT
. | TRBJ2-3 | . | TRBV14 | CASSQFLGAADTQYF | TGTGCCAGCAGCCAATTTCTGGGGGCGGCAGATACGCAGTATTTT
once | TRBJ2-7 | . | TRBV4-3 | CASSQDGTSYEQYF | TGCGCCAGCAGCCAAGATGGGACATCCTACGAGCAGTACTTC
. | TRBJ2-5 | . | TRBV30 | CAWSPPETAVRETQYF | TGTGCCTGGAGTCCCCCGGAGACCGCGGTGAGGGAGACCCAGTACTTC
few | TRBJ1-3 | TRBD1 | TRBV6-5 | CASSRQGASGNTIYF | TGTGCCAGCAGCCGACAGGGGGCGAGTGGAAACACCATATATTTT
few | TRBJ1-4 | . | TRBV6-6 | CASSNWGNEKLFF | TGTGCCAGCAGTAACTGGGGTAATGAAAAACTGTTTTTT
few | TRBJ2-7 | . | TRBV18 | CASSPPTYEQYF | TGTGCCAGCTCACCACCGACCTACGAGCAGTACTTC
once | TRBJ2-5 | TRBD1 | TRBV7-2 | CASSFGQGLQETQYF | TGTGCCAGCAGCTTCGGACAGGGCCTTCAAGAGACCCAGTACTTC
. | TRBJ2-7 | . | TRBV6-6 | CASRDKYYEQYF | TGTGCCAGCAGGGACAAATATTACGAGCAGTACTTC
. | TRBJ2-7 | . | TRBV2 | CASSERVFHEQYF | TGTGCCAGCAGTGAAAGGGTATTCCACGAGCAGTACTTC
. | TRBJ1-5 | . | TRBV7-2 | CASSFARGHQPQHF | TGTGCCAGCAGCTTCGCCCGGGGCCATCAGCCCCAGCATTTT
. | TRBJ2-4 | . | TRBV28 | CASRSTGYKNIQYF | TGTGCCAGCAGATCTACCGGCTACAAAAACATTCAGTACTTC
few | TRBJ2-3 | TRBD2 | TRBV27 | CASSLTGGGDTQYF | TGTGCCAGCAGTTTGACGGGAGGGGGAGATACGCAGTATTTT
. | TRBJ2-7 | . | TRBV5-6 | CASSLGRNYEQYF | TGTGCCAGCAGCTTGGGGCGGAACTACGAGCAGTACTTC
. | TRBJ1-6 | . | TRBV9 | CASSLTSGQLNSPLHF | TGTGCCAGCAGCCTTACCTCAGGGCAGCTAAATTCACCCCTCCACTTT
. | TRBJ1-5 | . | TRBV15 | CATSADSYSNQPQHF | TGTGCCACCAGCGCCGACAGCTATAGCAATCAGCCCCAGCATTTT
. | TRBJ2-3 | . | TRBV5-1 | CASSLAWDQPQYF | TGCGCCAGCAGCTTGGCTTGGGACCAGCCGCAGTATTTT
few | TRBJ2-1 | . | TRBV5-1 | CASSLALLTSGSPEQFF | TGCGCCAGCAGCTTGGCCCTCCTGACTAGTGGGTCACCTGAGCAGTTCTTC
. | TRBJ1-1 | TRBD1 | TRBV2 | CASSGTGGSFTEAFF | TGTGCCAGCAGTGGGACAGGTGGGAGCTTCACTGAAGCTTTCTTT
. | TRBJ2-7 | . | TRBV5-4 | CASSPHPSYEQYF | TGTGCCAGCAGCCCACACCCCTCCTACGAGCAGTACTTC
. | TRBJ1-1 | TRBD1 | TRBV19 | CASRSLTGARLEAFF | TGTGCCAGTAGAAGTTTGACAGGGGCCCGCTTAGAAGCTTTCTTT
once | TRBJ2-7 | . | TRBV18 | CASSLNIGGLYEQYF | TGTGCCAGCTCACTCAACATCGGTGGCCTCTACGAGCAGTACTTC
few | TRBJ2-7 | TRBD2 | TRBV27 | CASSQTSGSYEQYF | TGTGCCAGCAGTCAAACTAGCGGGAGCTACGAGCAGTACTTC
. | TRBJ2-5 | . | TRBV15 | CATSGGMGRLEETQYF | TGTGCCACCAGCGGGGGTATGGGGCGCTTGGAGGAGACCCAGTACTTC
few | TRBJ2-7 | . | TRBV19 | CASSIQLGTYEQYF | TGTGCCAGTAGTATCCAGCTAGGAACCTACGAGCAGTACTTC
. | TRBJ1-5 | . | TRBV11-2 | CASSLSGPNQPQHF | TGTGCCAGCAGCTTATCGGGACCCAATCAGCCCCAGCATTTT
. | TRBJ2-3 | TRBD2 | TRBV4-2 | CASSPLFGLATDTQYF | TGTGCCAGCAGCCCCCTCTTTGGACTAGCGACAGATACGCAGTATTTT
. | TRBJ2-7 | TRBD1 | TRBV30 | CAFSQTGQGYEQYF | TGTGCCTTTTCCCAAACGGGACAGGGGTACGAGCAGTACTTC
. | TRBJ1-1 | . | TRBV15 | CATSRALQDTEAFF | TGTGCCACCAGCAGAGCTCTCCAGGACACTGAAGCTTTCTTT
. | TRBJ2-2 | . | TRBV25-1 | CASRDANTGELFF | TGTGCCAGCAGGGATGCGAACACCGGGGAGCTGTTTTTT